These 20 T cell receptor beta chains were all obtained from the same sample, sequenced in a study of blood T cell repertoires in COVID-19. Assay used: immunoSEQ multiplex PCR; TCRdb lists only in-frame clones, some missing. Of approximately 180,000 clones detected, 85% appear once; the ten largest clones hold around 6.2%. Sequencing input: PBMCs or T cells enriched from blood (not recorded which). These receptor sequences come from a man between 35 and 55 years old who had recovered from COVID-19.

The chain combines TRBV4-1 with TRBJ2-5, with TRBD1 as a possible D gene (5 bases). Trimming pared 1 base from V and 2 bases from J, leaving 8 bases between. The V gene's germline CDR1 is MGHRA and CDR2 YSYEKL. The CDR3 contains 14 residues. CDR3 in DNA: TGCGCCAGCAGCCAAGGGGGCAGGCAAGAGACCCAGTACTTC. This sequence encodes CASSQGGRQETQYF.

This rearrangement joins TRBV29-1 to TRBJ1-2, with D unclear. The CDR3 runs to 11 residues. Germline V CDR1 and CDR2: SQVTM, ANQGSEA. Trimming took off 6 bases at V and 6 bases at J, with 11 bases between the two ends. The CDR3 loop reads CSVRAGDGYTF. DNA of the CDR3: TGCAGCGTACGGGCCGGGGATGGCTACACCTTC.

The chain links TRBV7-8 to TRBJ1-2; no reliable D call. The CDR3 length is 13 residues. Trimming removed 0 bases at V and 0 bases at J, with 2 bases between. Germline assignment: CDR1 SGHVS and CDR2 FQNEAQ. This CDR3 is CASSLASNYGYTF. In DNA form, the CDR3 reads TGTGCCAGCAGCTTAGCCTCTAACTATGGCTACACCTTC.

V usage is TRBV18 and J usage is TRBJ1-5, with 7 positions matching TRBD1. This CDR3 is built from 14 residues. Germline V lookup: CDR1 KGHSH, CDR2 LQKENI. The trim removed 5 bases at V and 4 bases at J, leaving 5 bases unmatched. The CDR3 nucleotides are TGTGCCAGCTCAACGGGACAGCCGAATCAGCCCCAGCATTTT. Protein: CASSTGQPNQPQHF.

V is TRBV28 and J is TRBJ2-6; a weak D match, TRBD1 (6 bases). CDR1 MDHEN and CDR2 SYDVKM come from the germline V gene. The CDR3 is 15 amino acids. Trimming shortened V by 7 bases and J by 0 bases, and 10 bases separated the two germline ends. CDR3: CASTTGRSGANVLTF. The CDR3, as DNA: TGTGCCAGCACTACAGGGCGCTCTGGGGCCAACGTCCTGACTTTC.

CDR3 sequence (DNA): TGTGCCAGCGTGGGACAGGCCCACAATGAGCAGTTCTTC. It is translated as CASVGQAHNEQFF. The J gene is TRBJ2-1, the V gene TRBV19; 8 positions match TRBD1. This CDR3 region has 13 residues. The junction had 6 bases not matched to a gene; V was cut back by 9 bases and J by 5 bases. Per the germline V gene, CDR1 is LNHDA and CDR2 is SQIVND (reference sequence).

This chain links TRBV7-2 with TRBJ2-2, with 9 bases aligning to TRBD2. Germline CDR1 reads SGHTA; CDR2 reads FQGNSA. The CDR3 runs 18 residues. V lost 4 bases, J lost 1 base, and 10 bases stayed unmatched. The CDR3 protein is CASSSQVFSGGNTGELFF. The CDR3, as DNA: TGTGCCAGCAGCTCCCAGGTTTTTAGCGGGGGGAACACCGGGGAGCTGTTTTTT.

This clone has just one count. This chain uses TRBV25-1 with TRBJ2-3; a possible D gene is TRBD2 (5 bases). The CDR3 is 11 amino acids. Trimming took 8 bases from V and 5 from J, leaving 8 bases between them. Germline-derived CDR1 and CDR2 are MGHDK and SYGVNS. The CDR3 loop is CASDRGDTQYF. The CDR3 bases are TGTGCCAGCGACCGGGGAGATACGCAGTATTTT.

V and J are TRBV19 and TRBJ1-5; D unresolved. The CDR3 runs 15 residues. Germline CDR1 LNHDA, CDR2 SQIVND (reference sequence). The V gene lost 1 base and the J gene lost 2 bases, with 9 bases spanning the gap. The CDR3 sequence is CASSIARPGNQPQHF. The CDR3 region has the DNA TGTGCCAGTAGTATAGCCCGTCCGGGCAATCAGCCCCAGCATTTT.

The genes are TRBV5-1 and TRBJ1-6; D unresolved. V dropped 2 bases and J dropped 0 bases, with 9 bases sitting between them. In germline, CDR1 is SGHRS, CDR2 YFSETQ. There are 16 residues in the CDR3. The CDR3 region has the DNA TGCGCCAGCAGCTTTTTGGAGAGCTCCTATAATTCACCCCTCCACTTT. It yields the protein CASSFLESSYNSPLHF.

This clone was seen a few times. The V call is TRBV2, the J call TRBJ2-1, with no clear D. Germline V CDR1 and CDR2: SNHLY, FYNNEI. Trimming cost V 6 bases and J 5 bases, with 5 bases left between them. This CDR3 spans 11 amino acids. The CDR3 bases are TGTGCCAGCAGCCCTCACAATGAGCAGTTCTTC. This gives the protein CASSPHNEQFF. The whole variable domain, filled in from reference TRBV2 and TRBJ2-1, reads EPEVTQTPSHQVTQMGQEVILRCVPISNHLYFYWYRQILGQKVEFLVSFYNNEISEKSEIFDDQFSVERPDGSNFTLKIRSTKLEDSAMYFCASSPHNEQFFGPGTRLTVL.

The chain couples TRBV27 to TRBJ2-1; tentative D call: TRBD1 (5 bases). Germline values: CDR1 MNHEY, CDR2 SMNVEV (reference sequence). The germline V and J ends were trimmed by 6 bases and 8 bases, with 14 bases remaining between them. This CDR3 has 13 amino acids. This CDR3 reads CASSLAGRDEQFF. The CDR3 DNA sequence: TGTGCCAGCAGCTTGGCAGGGCGCGATGAGCAGTTCTTC.

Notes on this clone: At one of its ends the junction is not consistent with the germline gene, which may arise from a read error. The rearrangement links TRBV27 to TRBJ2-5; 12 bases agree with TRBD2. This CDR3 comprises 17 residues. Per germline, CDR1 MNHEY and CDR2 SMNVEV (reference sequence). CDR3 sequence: CASSLLRTSGTQGTQYF. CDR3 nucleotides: TGTGCCAGCAGTTTATTACGGACTAGCGGGACGCAAGGGACCCAGTACTTC.

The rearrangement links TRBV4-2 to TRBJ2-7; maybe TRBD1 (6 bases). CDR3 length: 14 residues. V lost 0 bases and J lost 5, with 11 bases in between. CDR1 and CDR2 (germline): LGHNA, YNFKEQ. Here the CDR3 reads CASSQEGAVDEQYF. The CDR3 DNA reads TGTGCCAGCAGCCAAGAGGGGGCCGTGGACGAGCAGTACTTC.

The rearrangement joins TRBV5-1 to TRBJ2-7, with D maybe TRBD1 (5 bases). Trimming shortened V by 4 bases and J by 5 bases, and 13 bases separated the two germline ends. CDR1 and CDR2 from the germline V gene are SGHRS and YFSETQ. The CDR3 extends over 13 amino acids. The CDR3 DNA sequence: TGCGCCAGCAGCGCGACAGCATGGGACGAGCAGTACTTC. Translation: CASSATAWDEQYF. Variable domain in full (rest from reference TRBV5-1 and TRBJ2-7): KAGVTQTPRYLIKTRGQQVTLSCSPISGHRSVSWYQQTPGQGLQFLFEYFSETQRNKGNFPGRFSGRQFSNSRSEMNVSTLELGDSALYLCASSATAWDEQYFGPGTRLTVT.

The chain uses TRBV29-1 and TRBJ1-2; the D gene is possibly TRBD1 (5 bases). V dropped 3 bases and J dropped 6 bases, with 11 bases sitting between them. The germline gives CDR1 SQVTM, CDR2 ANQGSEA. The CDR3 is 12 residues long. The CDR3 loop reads CSVESGIDGYTF. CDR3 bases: TGCAGCGTTGAGTCAGGGATTGATGGCTACACCTTC. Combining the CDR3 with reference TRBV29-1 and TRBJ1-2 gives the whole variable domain SAVISQKPSRDICQRGTSLTIQCQVDSQVTMMFWYRQQPGQSLTLIATANQGSEATYESGFVIDKFPISRPNLTFSTLTVSNMSPEDSSIYLCSVESGIDGYTFGSGTRLTVV.

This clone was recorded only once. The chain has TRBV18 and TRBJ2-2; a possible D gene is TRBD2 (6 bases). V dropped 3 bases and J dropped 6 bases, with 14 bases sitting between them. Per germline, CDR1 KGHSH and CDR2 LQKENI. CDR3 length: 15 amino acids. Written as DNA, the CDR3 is TGTGCCAGCTCACCTCTGCAAGGGGAGGCCGGGGAGCTGTTTTTT. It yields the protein CASSPLQGEAGELFF.

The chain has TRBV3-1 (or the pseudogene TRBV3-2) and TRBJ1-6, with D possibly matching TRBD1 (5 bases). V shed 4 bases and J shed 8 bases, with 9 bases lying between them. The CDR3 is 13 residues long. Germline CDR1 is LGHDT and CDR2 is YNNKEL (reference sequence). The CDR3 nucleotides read TGTGCCAGCAGCCCCGGACATGATTCACCCCTCCACTTT. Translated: CASSPGHDSPLHF.

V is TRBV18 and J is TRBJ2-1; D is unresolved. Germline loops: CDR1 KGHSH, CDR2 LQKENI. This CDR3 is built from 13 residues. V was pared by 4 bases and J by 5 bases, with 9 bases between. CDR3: CASSRGEHNEQFF. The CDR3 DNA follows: TGTGCCAGCTCACGCGGTGAACACAATGAGCAGTTCTTC.

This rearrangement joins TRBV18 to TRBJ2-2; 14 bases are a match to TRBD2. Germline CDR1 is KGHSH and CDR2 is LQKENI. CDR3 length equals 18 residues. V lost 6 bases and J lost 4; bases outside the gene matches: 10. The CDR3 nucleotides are TGTGCCAGCTCCCGAGGACTAGCGGGAGGTCTAGGCACCGGGGAGCTGTTTTTT. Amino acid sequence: CASSRGLAGGLGTGELFF.